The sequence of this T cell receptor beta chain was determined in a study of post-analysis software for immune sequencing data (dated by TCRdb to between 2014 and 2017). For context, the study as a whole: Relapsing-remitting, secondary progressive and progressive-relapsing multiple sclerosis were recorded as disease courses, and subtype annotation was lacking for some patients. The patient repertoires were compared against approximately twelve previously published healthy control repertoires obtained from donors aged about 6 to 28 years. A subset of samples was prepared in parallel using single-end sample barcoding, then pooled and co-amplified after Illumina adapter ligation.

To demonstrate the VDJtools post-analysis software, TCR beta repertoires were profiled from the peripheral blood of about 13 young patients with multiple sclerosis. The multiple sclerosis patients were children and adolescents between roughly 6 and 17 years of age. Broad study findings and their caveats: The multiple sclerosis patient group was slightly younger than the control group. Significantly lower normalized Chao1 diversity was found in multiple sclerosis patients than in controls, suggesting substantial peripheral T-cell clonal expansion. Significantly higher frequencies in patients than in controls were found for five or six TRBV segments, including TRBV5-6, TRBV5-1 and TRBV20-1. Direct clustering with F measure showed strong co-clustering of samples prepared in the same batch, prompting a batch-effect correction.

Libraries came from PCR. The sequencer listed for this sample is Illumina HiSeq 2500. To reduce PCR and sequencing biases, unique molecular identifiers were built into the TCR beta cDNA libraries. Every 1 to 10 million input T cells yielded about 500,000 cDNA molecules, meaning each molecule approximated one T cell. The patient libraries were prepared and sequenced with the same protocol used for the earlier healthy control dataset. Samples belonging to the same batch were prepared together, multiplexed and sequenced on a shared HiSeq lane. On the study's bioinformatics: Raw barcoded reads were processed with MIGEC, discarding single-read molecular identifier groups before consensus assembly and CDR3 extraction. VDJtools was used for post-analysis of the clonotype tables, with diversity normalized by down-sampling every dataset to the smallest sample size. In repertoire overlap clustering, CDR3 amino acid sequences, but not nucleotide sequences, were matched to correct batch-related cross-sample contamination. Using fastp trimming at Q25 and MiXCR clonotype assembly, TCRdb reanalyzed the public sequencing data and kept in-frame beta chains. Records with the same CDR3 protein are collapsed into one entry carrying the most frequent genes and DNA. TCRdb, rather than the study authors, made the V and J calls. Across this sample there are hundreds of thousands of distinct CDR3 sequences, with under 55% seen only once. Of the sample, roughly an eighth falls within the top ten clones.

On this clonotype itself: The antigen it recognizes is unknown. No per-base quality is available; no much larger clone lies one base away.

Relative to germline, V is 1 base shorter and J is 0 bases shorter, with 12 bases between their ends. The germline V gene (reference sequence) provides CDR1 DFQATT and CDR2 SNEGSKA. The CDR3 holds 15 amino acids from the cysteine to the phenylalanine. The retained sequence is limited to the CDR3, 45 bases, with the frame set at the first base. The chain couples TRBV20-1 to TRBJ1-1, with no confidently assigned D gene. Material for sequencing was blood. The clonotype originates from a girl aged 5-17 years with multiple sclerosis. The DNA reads TGCAGTGCTAGAGTTATTTTGGAAGTGAACACTGAAGCTTTCTTT. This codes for CSARVILEVNTEAFF.